This is a list of T cell receptor beta chains from one sample in a study of memory CD8 T cells in hepatitis C reinfection. The repertoire was sequenced with immunoSEQ multiplex PCR; TCRdb's copy has only in-frame clones and lacks some. The repertoire consists of just over 45,000 clones, with roughly nine tenths occurring once and the leading ten covering 0.72%. The specimen sequenced was naive CD8+ T cells sorted from blood. The source of these receptors is a man between 18 and 29 years old with hepatitis C virus infection. The CDR3 runs from the conserved cysteine through the conserved F or W. The D gene is left open where the match is weak. Expanded clones are given a class, and other clones once, few, many or no size at all.

CAWSVGTGVNEQFF	TGTGCCTGGAGTGTAGGCACAGGGGTCAATGAGCAGTTCTTC	TRBV30	-	TRBJ2-1	TRBD1
CASSPLTSGAGETQYF	TGTGCCAGTTCTCCCTTGACTAGCGGGGCTGGGGAGACCCAGTACTTC	TRBV19	-	TRBJ2-5	TRBD2
CASRAGGSEQFF	TGTGCCAGTAGGGCAGGGGGTTCTGAGCAGTTCTTC	TRBV19	-	TRBJ2-1	TRBD1
CASSLPGVGQFF	TGTGCCAGCAGTCTGCCCGGAGTTGGGCAGTTCTTC	TRBV27	-	TRBJ2-1	-
CASSMGLAEYNEQFF	TGTGCCAGTAGTATGGGACTAGCCGAGTACAATGAGCAGTTCTTC	TRBV19	-	TRBJ2-1	TRBD2
CSVEDSYEQFF	TGCAGCGTTGAAGATTCGTATGAGCAGTTCTTC	TRBV29-1	-	TRBJ2-1	-
CATRETSVTSEETQYF	TGTGCCACCAGGGAAACTAGCGTCACATCTGAAGAGACCCAGTACTTC	TRBV15	-	TRBJ2-5	TRBD2
CASRRTGLSYEQYF	TGTGCCAGCAGGAGGACAGGGCTCTCCTACGAGCAGTACTTC	TRBV28	once	TRBJ2-7	TRBD1
CATSRGSEQYF	TGTGCCACCAGCAGGGGCTCCGAGCAGTACTTC	TRBV15	-	TRBJ2-7	-
CASSLAWRGGIGELFF	TGTGCCAGCAGTCTAGCCTGGCGGGGGGGCATCGGGGAGCTGTTTTTT	TRBV27	-	TRBJ2-2	TRBD2
CASSLWTGVQETQYF	TGTGCCAGCAGCCTATGGACAGGGGTGCAAGAGACCCAGTACTTC	TRBV5-5	-	TRBJ2-5	TRBD1
CASSPFQETQYF	TGTGCCAGCAGCCCCTTCCAAGAGACCCAGTACTTC	TRBV7-8	-	TRBJ2-5	-
CASSLGQGPNEQYF	TGTGCCAGCAGCTTGGGACAGGGGCCAAACGAGCAGTACTTC	TRBV7-9	-	TRBJ2-7	TRBD1
CASSLGAASTDTQYF	TGTGCCAGCAGCTTGGGAGCGGCTAGCACAGATACGCAGTATTTT	TRBV5-8	-	TRBJ2-3	-
CASSLEGLAYEQYF	TGTGCCAGCAGCTTGGAGGGCCTAGCTTACGAGCAGTACTTC	TRBV5-6	-	TRBJ2-7	-
CASSLAGHWNTEAFF	TGTGCCAGCAGCTTGGCGGGTCACTGGAACACTGAAGCTTTCTTT	TRBV5-8	-	TRBJ1-1	-
CASSIGPLSGGPSGGSYNEQFF	TGTGCCAGTAGTATCGGTCCCCTTAGCGGGGGGCCTTCTGGGGGCTCCTACAATGAGCAGTTCTTC	TRBV19	-	TRBJ2-1	TRBD2